Listed below are T cell receptor beta chains from one sample, sequenced in a study of blood T cell repertoires in COVID-19. Some clones are missing from TCRdb's copy, which holds only in-frame ones; the method was immunoSEQ multiplex PCR. Of about 350,000 clones in the sample, roughly 90% are singletons; the top ten hold 5.5% to 7.5%. The material sequenced was peripheral blood. The receptors were gathered from a woman in her seventies with COVID-19, enrolled during active disease. Both conserved end residues are part of each CDR3. D genes are given only for firm matches. A row's size may be missing; if present it is once, few, many or a size class.

abundance	v_gene	d_gene	j_gene	CDR3aa	CDR3nt
once	TRBV6-5	TRBD1	TRBJ1-5	CAGQGNSNQPQHF	TGCGCAGGACAGGGCAATAGCAATCAGCCCCAGCATTTT
few	TRBV7-2	NA	TRBJ1-2	CASSVQGNYGYTF	TGTGCCAGCAGCGTCCAGGGGAACTATGGCTACACCTTC
NA	TRBV10-1	NA	TRBJ1-2	CASGLQGEYYGYTF	TGCGCCAGCGGCCTACAGGGAGAGTACTATGGCTACACCTTC
once	TRBV5-1	TRBD1	TRBJ2-1	CASSSAGTGITEQFF	TGCGCCAGCAGCTCCGCCGGGACAGGGATAACTGAGCAGTTCTTC
NA	TRBV27	TRBD2	TRBJ2-1	CASSLSGGVIYEQFF	TGTGCCAGCAGTTTGAGCGGGGGGGTTATATATGAGCAGTTCTTC
NA	TRBV19	NA	TRBJ1-1	CASSILQGRTMNTEAFF	TGTGCCAGTAGCATATTGCAGGGTAGAACCATGAACACTGAAGCTTTCTTT
NA	TRBV30	NA	TRBJ2-1	CACSSIYSSYNEQFF	TGTGCCTGTTCCTCGATTTACAGCTCCTACAATGAGCAGTTCTTC
NA	TRBV5-6	TRBD1	TRBJ1-1	CASSLVGQAVLNTEAFF	TGTGCCAGCAGCTTAGTGGGACAGGCGGTACTGAACACTGAAGCTTTCTTT
NA	TRBV7-9	TRBD1	TRBJ1-1	CASSSLRDSNTEAFF	TGTGCCAGCAGCTCGCTCCGGGACAGCAACACTGAAGCTTTCTTT
once	TRBV27	TRBD1	TRBJ1-1	CASYDRGKAFF	TGTGCCAGCTATGACAGGGGTAAAGCTTTCTTT
NA	TRBV12-3/TRBV12-4	NA	TRBJ1-1	CASSIDRNTEAFF	TGTGCCAGCAGTATCGACAGGAACACTGAAGCTTTCTTT
once	TRBV5-1	TRBD1	TRBJ1-2	CASSLDRGYNGYTF	TGCGCCAGCAGCTTGGACAGGGGATACAATGGCTACACCTTC
NA	TRBV3-1/TRBV3-2	NA	TRBJ2-1	CASSPRQYNEQFF	TGTGCCAGCAGCCCCCGCCAGTACAATGAGCAGTTCTTC
NA	TRBV30	TRBD1	TRBJ1-5	CAWRGDRENQPQHF	TGTGCCTGGAGGGGGGACAGGGAGAATCAGCCCCAGCATTTT
NA	TRBV29-1	NA	TRBJ1-1	CSVDFQGSEAFF	TGCAGCGTTGATTTTCAGGGGTCTGAAGCTTTCTTT
NA	TRBV2	NA	TRBJ2-7	CASSWAGFTYEQYF	TGTGCCAGCAGTTGGGCGGGTTTCACCTACGAGCAGTACTTC
NA	TRBV6-5	NA	TRBJ2-2	CASSYSGGTGELFF	TGTGCCAGCAGTTACTCCGGGGGTACCGGGGAGCTGTTTTTT
NA	TRBV19	TRBD1	TRBJ1-1	CASSIQRGPTEAFF	TGTGCCAGTAGTATTCAAAGGGGGCCCACTGAAGCTTTCTTT
NA	TRBV20-1	TRBD2	TRBJ2-7	CSAPLAGGLYF	TGCAGTGCCCCTTTGGCGGGGGGGCTGTACTTC
once	TRBV19	NA	TRBJ2-3	CASTRHQGTTDTQYF	TGTGCCAGTACTCGACATCAGGGAACAACAGATACGCAGTATTTT
NA	TRBV7-9	NA	TRBJ1-3	CASSLDLVYGNTIYF	TGTGCCAGCAGCTTAGACTTGGTATACGGAAACACCATATATTTT
few	TRBV2	NA	TRBJ1-5	CASSEATGDNQPQHF	TGTGCCAGCAGTGAAGCGACAGGTGATAATCAGCCCCAGCATTTT
NA	TRBV18	TRBD1	TRBJ2-5	CASSPGDRPIQETQYF	TGTGCCAGCTCACCCGGGGACAGGCCTATCCAAGAGACCCAGTACTTC
NA	TRBV2	NA	TRBJ2-7	CASSVGRVTYEQYF	TGTGCCAGCAGTGTTGGCAGGGTCACCTACGAGCAGTACTTC
few	TRBV7-9	NA	TRBJ1-2	CASSFEVDYYGYTF	TGTGCCAGCAGCTTCGAAGTCGACTACTATGGCTACACCTTC
NA	TRBV24-1	NA	TRBJ1-6	CATSDSTGSPLHF	TGTGCCACCAGTGACTCCACAGGATCACCCCTCCACTTT
NA	TRBV10-2	TRBD2	TRBJ2-5	CASSLSGGALETQYF	TGCGCCAGCAGTCTAAGCGGGGGGGCCTTGGAGACCCAGTACTTC
NA	TRBV11-3	TRBD1	TRBJ2-3	CASSPEGQGGTDTQYF	TGTGCCAGCAGCCCCGAGGGACAGGGAGGTACAGATACGCAGTATTTT
NA	TRBV11-3	TRBD1	TRBJ2-1	CASSLGQGADEQFF	TGTGCCAGCAGCTTGGGGCAGGGGGCTGATGAGCAGTTCTTC
NA	TRBV27	NA	TRBJ1-1	CASGRGGRGGMNTEAFF	TGTGCCAGCGGCCGAGGTGGGAGGGGTGGTATGAACACTGAAGCTTTCTTT
NA	TRBV11-2	NA	TRBJ2-7	CASSLDRGFGQYF	TGTGCCAGCAGCTTAGATCGGGGGTTTGGGCAGTACTTC
NA	TRBV18	TRBD1	TRBJ2-1	CASSGQGGGNEQFF	TGTGCCAGCTCGGGACAGGGAGGTGGGAATGAGCAGTTCTTC
NA	TRBV7-9	NA	TRBJ1-3	CASSSSRGQSGNTIYF	TGTGCCAGCAGCTCGAGCAGGGGTCAATCGGGAAACACCATATATTTT
few	TRBV19	NA	TRBJ2-5	CASIGGEQETQYF	TGTGCCAGTATCGGGGGAGAACAAGAGACCCAGTACTTC
NA	TRBV19	NA	TRBJ1-1	CASRLRGSKPEAFF	TGTGCCAGTAGGCTTCGGGGGTCCAAACCCGAAGCTTTCTTT